The 8 T cell receptor beta chains below all came from one sample that was sequenced in a study of identical twins. TCRdb fed the 5' RACE reads into MiXCR, producing one record per CDR3 protein. The sample consists of approximately 230,000 distinct CDR3 sequences, over 5.5% of them appearing once. These data were also reused for a study on T cells expressing NK-cell markers.

Sequencing was carried out using CD8+ T cells sorted from blood. The receptor source for this set is a woman younger than 30 in good health.

This clonotype occurred a few times. This chain joins TRBV30 and TRBJ2-5; 12 nucleotides align to TRBD2. The CDR3 has 13 amino acids. CDR1 and CDR2 (germline): GTSNPN, SVGIG (reference sequence). Germline trimming cut 5 bases from V and 4 bases from J; bases unmatched to any gene: 2. The CDR3 reads CAWEGLAGETQYF. DNA for the CDR3: TGTGCCTGGGAGGGACTAGCGGGAGAGACCCAGTACTTC. Supplemented by reference TRBV30 and TRBJ2-5, the full variable domain reads SQTIHQWPATLVQPVGSPLSLECTVEGTSNPNLYWYRQAAGRGLQLLFYSVGIGQISSEVPQNLSASRPQDRQFILSSKKLLLSDSGFYLCAWEGLAGETQYFGPGTRLLVL.

The J gene is TRBJ1-1, the V gene TRBV20-1; D remains ambiguous. Deletions cut 8 bases from V and 0 bases from J, with 7 bases between. This CDR3 is built from 11 residues. Germline CDR1 reads DFQATT; CDR2 reads SNEGSKA (reference sequence). The DNA of the CDR3 is TGCAGTTTGGCGATGAACACTGAAGCTTTCTTT. It is translated as CSLAMNTEAFF.

There are many counts of this clonotype. The rearrangement links TRBV5-1 to TRBJ2-5; perhaps TRBD1 as D (6 bases). The germline V and J ends were trimmed by 6 bases and 5 bases, with 23 bases remaining between them. CDR1 SGHRS and CDR2 YFSETQ come from the germline V gene. The CDR3 contains 16 residues. CDR3 bases: TGCGCCAGCATCCTGGGGCTACAGGGATTTTGGGAGACCCAGTACTTC. Residues: CASILGLQGFWETQYF. The variable domain in full, with the rest retrieved from reference TRBV5-1 and TRBJ2-5, is KAGVTQTPRYLIKTRGQQVTLSCSPISGHRSVSWYQQTPGQGLQFLFEYFSETQRNKGNFPGRFSGRQFSNSRSEMNVSTLELGDSALYLCASILGLQGFWETQYFGPGTRLLVL.

Ten or more counts support this clonotype. The chain combines TRBV27 with TRBJ1-2, with 7 bases identical to TRBD1. CDR1 MNHEY and CDR2 SMNVEV come from the germline V gene (reference sequence). The CDR3 spans 14 residues. Trimming removed 2 bases from V and 0 bases from J; junction bases left unmatched: 0. The CDR3 bases are TGTGCCAGCAGTTTACAGGGGGCTAACTATGGCTACACCTTC. It codes for CASSLQGANYGYTF.

In its sample, this clonotype was seen many times. This sequence joins TRBV12-3 or TRBV12-4 and TRBJ2-3, with 11 bases aligning to TRBD2. The CDR3 sequence is 16 residues long. V was pared by 11 bases and J by 5 bases, with 15 bases of the junction left unmatched. The CDR3 reads CAGEAPTSGRRDTQYF. CDR3 coding DNA: TGTGCCGGGGAGGCCCCCACTAGCGGGAGAAGAGATACGCAGTATTTT.

This clonotype was observed many times. V usage is TRBV12-3 or TRBV12-4 and J usage is TRBJ2-2; the D gene is possibly TRBD2 (7 bases). The CDR3 is made up of 14 amino acids. Trimming took off 8 bases at V and 4 bases at J, with 14 bases between the two ends. The CDR3 DNA is TGTGCCAGCGAGACGGGGGGCATCACCGGGGAGCTGTTTTTT. Its translation: CASETGGITGELFF.

At least ten counts were recorded for this clonotype. The chain combines TRBV12-3 or TRBV12-4 with TRBJ1-5; TRBD1 matches at 8 bases. With 5 bases clipped from V and 3 bases from J, the junction kept 6 bases outside the gene matches. This CDR3 has 15 residues. CDR3 residues: CASSTGTGPNQPQHF. The CDR3 coding sequence is TGTGCCAGCAGTACCGGGACAGGCCCCAATCAGCCCCAGCATTTT.

This clonotype showed up many times. V and J are TRBV14 and TRBJ2-1, with D uncertain. The CDR3 has 17 residues. Germline CDR1 is SGHDN and CDR2 is FVKESK. V was pared by 0 bases and J by 0 bases, with 12 bases between. CDR3 protein: CASSQDLTRSSYNEQFF. For the CDR3, the DNA is TGTGCCAGCAGCCAAGATCTGACCCGGAGCTCCTACAATGAGCAGTTCTTC.